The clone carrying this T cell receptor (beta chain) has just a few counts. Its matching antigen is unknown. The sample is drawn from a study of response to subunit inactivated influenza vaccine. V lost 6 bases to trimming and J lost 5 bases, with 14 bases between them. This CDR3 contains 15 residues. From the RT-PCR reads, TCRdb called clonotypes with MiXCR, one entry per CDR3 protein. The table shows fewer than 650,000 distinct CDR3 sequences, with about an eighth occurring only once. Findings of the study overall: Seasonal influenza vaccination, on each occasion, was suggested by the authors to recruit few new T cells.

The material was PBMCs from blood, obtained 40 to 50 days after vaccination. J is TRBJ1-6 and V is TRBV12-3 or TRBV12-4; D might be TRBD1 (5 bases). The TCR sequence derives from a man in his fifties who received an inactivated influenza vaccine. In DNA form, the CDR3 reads TGTGCCAGCAGACTAAGTTCAGGGAATAATTCACCCCTCCACTTT. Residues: CASRLSSGNNSPLHF.